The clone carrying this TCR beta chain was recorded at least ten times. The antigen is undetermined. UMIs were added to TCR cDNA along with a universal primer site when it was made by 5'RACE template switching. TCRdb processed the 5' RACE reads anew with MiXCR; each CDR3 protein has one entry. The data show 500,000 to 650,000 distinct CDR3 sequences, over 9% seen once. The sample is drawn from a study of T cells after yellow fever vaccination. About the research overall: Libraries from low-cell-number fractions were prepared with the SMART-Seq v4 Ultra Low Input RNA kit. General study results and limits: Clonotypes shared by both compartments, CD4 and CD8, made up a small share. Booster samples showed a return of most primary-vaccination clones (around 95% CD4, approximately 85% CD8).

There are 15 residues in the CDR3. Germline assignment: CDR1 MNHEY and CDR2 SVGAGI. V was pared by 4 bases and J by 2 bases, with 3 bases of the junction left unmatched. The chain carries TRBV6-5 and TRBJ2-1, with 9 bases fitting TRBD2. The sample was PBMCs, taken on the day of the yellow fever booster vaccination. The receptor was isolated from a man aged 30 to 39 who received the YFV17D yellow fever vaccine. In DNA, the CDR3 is TGTGCCAGCAGTTGGGGCGGGAGGGCCTACAATGAGCAGTTCTTC. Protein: CASSWGGRAYNEQFF.